The clone carrying this TCR beta chain was seen only a few times. Its antigen is still unknown. This entry comes from a study of blood T cells in healthy people across ages. Study results and caveats: Older individuals had lower TCR beta diversity per million T cells (the decline was roughly linear). There was no known CMV status for donors, so expanded clonotype changes were possibly confounded.

Peripheral blood, about 9.4 milliliters per donor, was collected. The CDR3 sequence is 15 residues long. V lost 2 bases to trimming and J lost 4 bases, with 15 bases between them. The germline CDR1 and CDR2 sequences are SGHRS and YFSETQ. A J-beta primer mix and a sample-barcoded 5' primer were used in a second PCR of roughly 6 to 11 cycles. The study obtained at least 2.5 million CDR3-containing paired-end reads from every sample. TCRdb independently ran MiXCR on the 5' RACE reads; one entry per CDR3 protein. The table shows hundreds of thousands of distinct CDR3 sequences, with around 48% occurring only once.

The chain couples TRBV5-1 to TRBJ1-2; the D gene is possibly TRBD1 (5 bases). The sample comprised blood. The source of this sequence is a woman aged 60-75 years in good health. CDR3 bases: TGCGCCAGCAGCTTTGCCCGCCAGGGTATCTATGGCTACACCTTC. Encoded protein: CASSFARQGIYGYTF.